This TCR beta chain was retrieved from a study of T cell repertoires in cytomegalovirus infection. Across the whole study: From public TCR beta signatures came an indication of both CMV infection and matching HLA type.

Via MiXCR, TCRdb re-called the reads, giving one row per CDR3 protein. The profile shows about 230,000 distinct CDR3 sequences, over 20% of them singletons. This CDR3 is built from 14 residues. Trimming removed 4 bases from V and 0 bases from J; junction bases left unmatched: 3. The germline gives CDR1 DFQATT, CDR2 SNEGSKA (reference sequence). General study results and limits: Based on cumulative public TCR beta family frequency, carriers of CMV plus the relevant HLA were identified. There were HLA-C-restricted CMV-specific TCR beta clonotypes dominating the ex vivo response.

As regards this clonotype: Its antigen is currently unknown.

The V and J genes are TRBV20-1 and TRBJ2-3; 8 nucleotides match TRBD2. The sample comprised CD8+ T cells from PBMCs. This receptor was taken from a human donor in good health (CMV status not recorded). Some clones in this sample may be carry-over from other donors' samples. The CDR3 region is CSATLAGSTDTQYF. The CDR3 bases are TGCAGTGCTACTTTAGCGGGGAGCACAGATACGCAGTATTTT.